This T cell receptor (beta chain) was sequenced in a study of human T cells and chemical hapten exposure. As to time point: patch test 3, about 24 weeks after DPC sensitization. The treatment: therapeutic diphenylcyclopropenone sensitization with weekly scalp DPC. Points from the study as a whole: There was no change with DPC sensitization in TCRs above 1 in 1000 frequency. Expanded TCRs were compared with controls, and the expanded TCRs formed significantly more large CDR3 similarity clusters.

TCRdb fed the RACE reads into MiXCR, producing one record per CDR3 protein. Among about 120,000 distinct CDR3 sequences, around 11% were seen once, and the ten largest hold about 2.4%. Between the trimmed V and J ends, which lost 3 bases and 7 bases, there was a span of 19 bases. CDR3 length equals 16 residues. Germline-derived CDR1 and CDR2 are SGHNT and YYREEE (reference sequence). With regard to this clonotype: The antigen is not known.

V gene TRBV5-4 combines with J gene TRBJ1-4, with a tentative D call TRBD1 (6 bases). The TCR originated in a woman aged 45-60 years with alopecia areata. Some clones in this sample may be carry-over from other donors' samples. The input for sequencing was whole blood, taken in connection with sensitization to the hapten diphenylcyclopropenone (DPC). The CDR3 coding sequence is TGTGCCAGCAGCTCCCGGGACACCTCAAGGGGTGAAAAACTGTTTTTT. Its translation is CASSSRDTSRGEKLFF.